Listed below are T cell receptor beta chains from one sample, sequenced in a study of cytomegalovirus exposure and HLA in healthy donors. Clones were sequenced by immunoSEQ multiplex PCR, and TCRdb holds only the in-frame ones, with some missing. The sample comprises 150,000 or so clones, 86% of which are singletons, and roughly 1.9% rests with the top ten. Sequences were obtained from PBMCs. The receptor set was obtained from a human donor in good health. Each CDR3 is given with its conserved first and last residue. The order of the fields is D gene, V gene, clone size, J gene, CDR3 DNA, CDR3 protein. D genes are given only for firm matches. Size is omitted from some rows. Given values are once, few, many or a class for expanded clones.

D gene: .
V gene: TRBV11-2
clone size: .
J gene: TRBJ1-6
CDR3 DNA: TGTGCCAGCAGCTTAAACAGCAATTCACCCCTCCACTTT
CDR3 protein: CASSLNSNSPLHF

D gene: .
V gene: TRBV7-9
clone size: .
J gene: TRBJ1-2
CDR3 DNA: TGTGCCAGCAGCCCGCGGCGGGGGACGCCATATGGCTACACCTTC
CDR3 protein: CASSPRRGTPYGYTF

D gene: .
V gene: TRBV5-6
clone size: .
J gene: TRBJ1-6
CDR3 DNA: TGTGCCAGCAGCTCCGTCGGCTCCTATAATTCACCCCTCCACTTT
CDR3 protein: CASSSVGSYNSPLHF

D gene: .
V gene: TRBV5-4
clone size: .
J gene: TRBJ2-7
CDR3 DNA: TGTGCCAGCAGCCCGGGGGGCGGGTTCTCCTACGAGCAGTACTTC
CDR3 protein: CASSPGGGFSYEQYF

D gene: TRBD2
V gene: TRBV11-2
clone size: .
J gene: TRBJ2-1
CDR3 DNA: TGTGCCAGCAGACAAGCTACTAGCGGGAGGCGGAATGAGCAGTTCTTC
CDR3 protein: CASRQATSGRRNEQFF

D gene: .
V gene: TRBV5-1
clone size: .
J gene: TRBJ2-3
CDR3 DNA: TGCGCCAGCAGCTTGGTAGCTAGCGCCACAGATACGCAGTATTTT
CDR3 protein: CASSLVASATDTQYF

D gene: .
V gene: TRBV30
clone size: .
J gene: TRBJ2-7
CDR3 DNA: TGTGCCTGGGGAATCTTGACAGGAGGTGAGCAGTACTTC
CDR3 protein: CAWGILTGGEQYF

D gene: .
V gene: TRBV2
clone size: .
J gene: TRBJ2-3
CDR3 DNA: TGTGCCAGCAGCCGGCGGCAGGGCGGCTCTGCTGGCACAGATACGCAGTATTTT
CDR3 protein: CASSRRQGGSAGTDTQYF

D gene: TRBD1
V gene: TRBV6-5
clone size: .
J gene: TRBJ1-1
CDR3 DNA: TGTGCCAGCAGTTACTTTACAGGGGGACGGAACACTGAAGCTTTCTTT
CDR3 protein: CASSYFTGGRNTEAFF

D gene: .
V gene: TRBV7-9
clone size: once
J gene: TRBJ2-1
CDR3 DNA: TGTGCCAGCAGTCCTTTTAATGAGCAGTTCTTC
CDR3 protein: CASSPFNEQFF

D gene: .
V gene: TRBV18
clone size: .
J gene: TRBJ2-5
CDR3 DNA: TGTGCCAGCTCACCTCCTCTTCAAGAGACCCAGTACTTC
CDR3 protein: CASSPPLQETQYF

D gene: .
V gene: TRBV11-2
clone size: few
J gene: TRBJ2-2
CDR3 DNA: TGTGCCAGCAGCCCAATCGCTGGCGGCGGGCGGACCGGGGAGCTGTTTTTT
CDR3 protein: CASSPIAGGGRTGELFF

D gene: .
V gene: TRBV7-6
clone size: .
J gene: TRBJ1-1
CDR3 DNA: TGTGCCAGCAGCTTATTGGGTTGGGGAGATGAAGCTTTCTTT
CDR3 protein: CASSLLGWGDEAFF

D gene: TRBD1
V gene: TRBV27
clone size: .
J gene: TRBJ1-1
CDR3 DNA: TGTGCCAGCAGTTTGGACAGGGTTGACGCTGAAGCTTTCTTT
CDR3 protein: CASSLDRVDAEAFF

D gene: .
V gene: TRBV9
clone size: .
J gene: TRBJ1-4
CDR3 DNA: TGTGCCAGCAGCGCGACTACCGGGACAAATGAAAAACTGTTTTTT
CDR3 protein: CASSATTGTNEKLFF

D gene: TRBD1
V gene: TRBV18
clone size: .
J gene: TRBJ1-5
CDR3 DNA: TGTGCCAGCTCACTAATGACAGGGGCAAGGGGCAATCAGCCCCAGCATTTT
CDR3 protein: CASSLMTGARGNQPQHF

D gene: .
V gene: TRBV4-1
clone size: .
J gene: TRBJ1-2
CDR3 DNA: TGCGCCAGCAGCCAAACGATTACTTCCTATGGCTACACCTTC
CDR3 protein: CASSQTITSYGYTF

D gene: .
V gene: TRBV7-9
clone size: .
J gene: TRBJ1-4
CDR3 DNA: TGTGCCAGCAGCTTACGGTCGCCCGAAAAACTGTTTTTT
CDR3 protein: CASSLRSPEKLFF

D gene: .
V gene: TRBV28
clone size: .
J gene: TRBJ2-7
CDR3 DNA: TGTGCCAGCAGTTCCCTCTCCTACGAGCAGTACTTC
CDR3 protein: CASSSLSYEQYF

D gene: .
V gene: TRBV6-6
clone size: .
J gene: TRBJ2-1
CDR3 DNA: TGTGCCAGCATTATAGGAGTTGAGCAGTTCTTC
CDR3 protein: CASIIGVEQFF

D gene: TRBD2
V gene: TRBV2
clone size: once
J gene: TRBJ2-7
CDR3 DNA: TGTGCCAGCCAAGCGGGGATGGGGCCACGTCGGGACTACGAGCAGTACTTC
CDR3 protein: CASQAGMGPRRDYEQYF

D gene: .
V gene: TRBV7-8
clone size: .
J gene: TRBJ1-1
CDR3 DNA: TGTGCCAGCAGCATACAGGCAGGCATAGAAGCTTTCTTT
CDR3 protein: CASSIQAGIEAFF

D gene: .
V gene: TRBV4-2
clone size: .
J gene: TRBJ2-7
CDR3 DNA: TGTGCCAGCAGCCAAGATATAGCAGGGGTCGCGCAGTACTTC
CDR3 protein: CASSQDIAGVAQYF

D gene: .
V gene: TRBV7-9
clone size: .
J gene: TRBJ2-5
CDR3 DNA: TGTGCCAGCAGACAGGGAACCCCCCAAGAGACCCAGTACTTC
CDR3 protein: CASRQGTPQETQYF

D gene: .
V gene: TRBV27
clone size: .
J gene: TRBJ1-4
CDR3 DNA: TGTGCCAGCAGTATTCGACAGCAAGGTGAAAAACTGTTTTTT
CDR3 protein: CASSIRQQGEKLFF

D gene: TRBD1
V gene: TRBV28
clone size: .
J gene: TRBJ2-1
CDR3 DNA: TGTGCCAGCAGTTTATCTCGGACAGGGGGCTACTCCTACAATGAGCAGTTCTTC
CDR3 protein: CASSLSRTGGYSYNEQFF

D gene: .
V gene: TRBV19
clone size: .
J gene: TRBJ1-5
CDR3 DNA: TGTGCCAGTAGCCATACAGGGTGGGAGCGTTATAGCAATCAGCCCCAGCATTTT
CDR3 protein: CASSHTGWERYSNQPQHF

D gene: .
V gene: TRBV21-1
clone size: .
J gene: TRBJ1-5
CDR3 DNA: TGTGCCAGCAGTTATAGTCAGCCCCAGCATTTT
CDR3 protein: CASSYSQPQHF

D gene: TRBD1
V gene: TRBV5-1
clone size: .
J gene: TRBJ2-3
CDR3 DNA: TGCGCCAGCAGCACGGACAGGTACACAGATACGCAGTATTTT
CDR3 protein: CASSTDRYTDTQYF

D gene: .
V gene: TRBV4-2
clone size: .
J gene: TRBJ1-2
CDR3 DNA: TGTGCCAGCAGCACAGGGTTGGCATATGGCTACACCTTC
CDR3 protein: CASSTGLAYGYTF

D gene: .
V gene: TRBV5-1
clone size: few
J gene: TRBJ2-7
CDR3 DNA: TGCGCCAGCAGCTTCAACTACGAGCAGTACTTC
CDR3 protein: CASSFNYEQYF

D gene: .
V gene: TRBV11-3
clone size: .
J gene: TRBJ2-5
CDR3 DNA: TGTGCCAGCAGCTTAGTAGCCGGGATCGGGGAGACCCAGTACTTC
CDR3 protein: CASSLVAGIGETQYF

D gene: TRBD1
V gene: TRBV30
clone size: few
J gene: TRBJ1-2
CDR3 DNA: TGTGCCTGGAGTGAGACGAAGACAGGGCGGAGAGGCTACACCTTC
CDR3 protein: CAWSETKTGRRGYTF

D gene: TRBD2
V gene: TRBV7-2
clone size: .
J gene: TRBJ2-1
CDR3 DNA: TGTGCCAGCATTGGGCTTACTAGCGGCAATGAGCAGTTCTTC
CDR3 protein: CASIGLTSGNEQFF

D gene: .
V gene: TRBV7-2
clone size: .
J gene: TRBJ1-2
CDR3 DNA: TGTGCCAGCAGCCCGCGTCGGGTATCAAGTGGAACTTCCCACTATGGCTACACCTTC
CDR3 protein: CASSPRRVSSGTSHYGYTF

D gene: .
V gene: TRBV28
clone size: .
J gene: TRBJ1-3
CDR3 DNA: TGTGCCAGCAGAAAGAGTGGTAGTAAGCTATCCGGAAACACCATATATTTT
CDR3 protein: CASRKSGSKLSGNTIYF

D gene: .
V gene: TRBV6-4
clone size: .
J gene: TRBJ1-2
CDR3 DNA: TGTGCCAGCAGCTTCGACAGAGCAGCTAACTATGGCTACACCTTC
CDR3 protein: CASSFDRAANYGYTF

D gene: .
V gene: TRBV28
clone size: .
J gene: TRBJ2-2
CDR3 DNA: TGTGCCAGCAGTTTAGCCGGGGTGCAAGGAGTCGGGGAGCTGTTTTTT
CDR3 protein: CASSLAGVQGVGELFF

D gene: .
V gene: TRBV5-1
clone size: .
J gene: TRBJ1-3
CDR3 DNA: TGCGCCAGCAGCCCTGGCGGTAGGGGCTCTGGAAACACCATATATTTT
CDR3 protein: CASSPGGRGSGNTIYF

D gene: TRBD2
V gene: TRBV6-1
clone size: .
J gene: TRBJ2-5
CDR3 DNA: TGTGCCAGCAGGGTTAGCGGGATGTACCAAGAGACCCAGTACTTC
CDR3 protein: CASRVSGMYQETQYF